This record looks at one T cell receptor beta chain sequence and its context. Assay used: immunoSEQ multiplex PCR; TCRdb lists only in-frame clones, some missing. The table records 150,000 to 200,000 clones, 90% to 95% of them present only once. The sample is drawn from a study of T cell responses to AZD1222 COVID-19 vaccine. The specimen was peripheral blood, collected on day 0 of AZD1222 vaccination. The receptor's source is an adult in good health.

The CDR3 DNA is TGTGCCAGCAAAAAAGACAGGGGGTTAGGGTACGAGCAGTACTTC. This codes for CASKKDRGLGYEQYF. The chain joins TRBV2 to TRBJ2-7, with TRBD1 matching over 9 bases. Unmatched junction bases numbered 11, after V lost 7 bases and J lost 4 bases. This CDR3 comprises 15 residues. Germline loops: CDR1 SNHLY, CDR2 FYNNEI.